The entry that follows covers one TCR beta chain sequence. Mismatch repair deficiency was confirmed in all patients, by PCR or immunohistochemistry. Clones were read by immunoSEQ multiplex PCR, and TCRdb kept only the in-frame ones, dropping some. The top ten hold about 13% of the sample, which has 100,000 to 150,000 clones, approximately 86% seen once. Germline CDR1 is GTSNPN and CDR2 is SVGIG (reference sequence). This CDR3 contains 14 residues. Germline trimming cut 4 bases from V and 6 bases from J; bases unmatched to any gene: 12. These data are taken from a study of PD-1 blockade in mismatch repair-deficient tumors.

The TCR sequence derives from an adult with mismatch repair-deficient cancer. Here the sequenced sample was peripheral blood, taken 44 weeks after starting pembrolizumab. The rearrangement links TRBV30 to TRBJ2-7; 7 bases are a match to TRBD1. The CDR3 DNA reads TGTGCCTGGAACCTAGACAGGGAAAGGGGCGAGCAGTACTTC. The encoded protein is CAWNLDRERGEQYF. Combining the CDR3 with reference TRBV30 and TRBJ2-7 gives the whole variable domain SQTIHQWPATLVQPVGSPLSLECTVEGTSNPNLYWYRQAAGRGLQLLFYSVGIGQISSEVPQNLSASRPQDRQFILSSKKLLLSDSGFYLCAWNLDRERGEQYFGPGTRLTVT.